Each of the 9 T cell receptor beta chains below was sequenced from the same sample in a study of lymphopenia after photon versus proton radiotherapy. The assay was immunoSEQ multiplex PCR, and TCRdb's table has in-frame clones only and misses some. The repertoire includes approximately 30,000 clones, about four fifths of them detected once, and approximately 3.7% sits in the top ten. The source was peripheral blood, collected from a patient treated with photon-based radiotherapy. These receptors were obtained from a woman in her fifties or sixties with pancreatic cancer.

The chain joins TRBV29-1 to TRBJ2-7; 7 bases match TRBD2. Germline V CDR1 and CDR2: SQVTM, ANQGSEA. This CDR3 is 13 amino acids long. Trimming took 6 bases from V and 0 from J; bases not matched to a gene: 5. As DNA, the CDR3 is TGCAGCGTCTTTAGCGGGTCCTCCTACGAGCAGTACTTC. This gives the protein CSVFSGSSYEQYF.

The chain joins TRBV19 to TRBJ2-7; 8 bases align to TRBD1. The V gene end was trimmed by 4 bases and the J gene end by 3 bases; junction bases not matched to a gene: 11. CDR1 LNHDA and CDR2 SQIVND come from the germline V gene (reference sequence). CDR3 length equals 16 residues. In DNA form, the CDR3 reads TGTGCCAGTAGTACCCCTGAGACAGGGGATGGCTACGAGCAGTACTTC. It encodes CASSTPETGDGYEQYF. The full variable domain, with the rest looked up from reference TRBV19 and TRBJ2-7, is DGGITQSPKYLFRKEGQNVTLSCEQNLNHDAMYWYRQDPGQGLRLIYYSQIVNDFQKGDIAEGYSVSREKKESFPLTVTSAQKNPTAFYLCASSTPETGDGYEQYFGPGTRLTVT.

The rearrangement links TRBV7-9 to TRBJ2-2; no clear D. The CDR3 consists of 11 residues. The V end was cut by 3 bases, the J end by 8 bases, with 4 bases between. The germline V gene encodes CDR1 SEHNR and CDR2 FQNEAQ (reference sequence). CDR3: CASSLVGELFF. The DNA for the CDR3 is TGTGCCAGCAGCTTGGTAGGGGAGCTGTTTTTT.

The chain carries TRBV27 and TRBJ1-1; D gene ambiguous. Per the germline V gene, CDR1 is MNHEY and CDR2 is SMNVEV (reference sequence). Trimming cost V 4 bases and J 3 bases, with 12 bases left between them. This CDR3 spans 14 amino acids. This chain's CDR3 is CASSSAGWDTEAFF. The CDR3 nucleotides are TGTGCCAGCAGTTCGGCGGGTTGGGACACTGAAGCTTTCTTT.

V is TRBV5-6 and J is TRBJ2-1; D perhaps matches TRBD2 (5 bases). CDR1 and CDR2 (germline): SGHDT, YYEEEE. Trimming removed 4 bases at V and 4 bases at J, with 15 bases between. This CDR3 is 15 amino acids long. In nucleotides, the CDR3 is TGTGCCAGCAGCCCGGGCCTACTAGGGTACAATGAGCAGTTCTTC. Translated, it gives CASSPGLLGYNEQFF.

V and J are TRBV18 and TRBJ2-2; D gene unclear. V gave up 6 bases and J gave up 8 bases, with 10 bases separating them. The CDR3 totals 12 residues. CDR1 and CDR2 (germline): KGHSH, LQKENI. CDR3 sequence (DNA): TGTGCCAGCTCCACCAACCCTGGGGAGCTGTTTTTT. Translated: CASSTNPGELFF. Full variable domain (outside the CDR3, taken from reference TRBV18 and TRBJ2-2): NAGVMQNPRHLVRRRGQEARLRCSPMKGHSHVYWYRQLPEEGLKFMVYLQKENIIDESGMPKERFSAEFPKEGPSILRIQQVVRGDSAAYFCASSTNPGELFFGEGSRLTVL.

The gene calls are TRBV7-2 and TRBJ2-2; possibly TRBD2 for D (5 bases). The CDR3 spans 16 residues. Trimming stripped 3 bases from V and 6 bases from J, with 17 bases between. Germline loops: CDR1 SGHTA, CDR2 FQGNSA. The DNA for the CDR3 is TGTGCCAGCAGCTTTTTCACGGGGAGTTCCCCCGGGGAGCTGTTTTTT. As protein: CASSFFTGSSPGELFF.

The CDR3 nucleotides read TGTGCCAGCAGCTCGGATGAGGTATGGGGCTACACCTTC. This translates into CASSSDEVWGYTF. The gene calls are TRBV5-6 and TRBJ1-2; D not resolved. Germline-derived CDR1 and CDR2 are SGHDT and YYEEEE. The CDR3 totals 13 residues. The V and J ends lost 3 bases and 8 bases respectively, with 14 bases between them.

For this clone: Distinct nucleotide sequences in the sample also encode this CDR3. The chain employs TRBV6-5 and TRBJ2-7; D is perhaps TRBD1 (5 bases). Germline-derived CDR1 and CDR2 are MNHEY and SVGAGI. This CDR3 region has 14 residues. Deletions cut 6 bases from V and 3 bases from J, with 15 bases between. The CDR3 reads CASSPGQGRYEQYF. As DNA, the CDR3 is TGTGCCAGCAGCCCCGGGCAGGGCCGCTACGAGCAGTACTTC.